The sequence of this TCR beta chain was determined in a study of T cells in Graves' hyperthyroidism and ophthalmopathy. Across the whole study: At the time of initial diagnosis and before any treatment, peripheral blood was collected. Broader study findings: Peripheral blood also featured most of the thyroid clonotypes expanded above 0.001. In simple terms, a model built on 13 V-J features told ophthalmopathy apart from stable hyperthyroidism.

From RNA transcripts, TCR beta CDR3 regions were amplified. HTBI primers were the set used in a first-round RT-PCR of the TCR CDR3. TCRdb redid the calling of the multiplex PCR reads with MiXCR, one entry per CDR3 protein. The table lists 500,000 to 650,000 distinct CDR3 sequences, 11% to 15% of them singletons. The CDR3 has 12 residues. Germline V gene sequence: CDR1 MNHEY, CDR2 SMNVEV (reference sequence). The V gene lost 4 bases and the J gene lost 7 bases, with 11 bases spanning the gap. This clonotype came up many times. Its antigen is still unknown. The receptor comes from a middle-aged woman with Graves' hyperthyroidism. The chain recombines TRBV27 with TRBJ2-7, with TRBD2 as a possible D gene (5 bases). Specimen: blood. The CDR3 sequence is CASSSGGREQYF. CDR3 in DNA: TGTGCCAGCAGTTCCGGAGGCCGGGAGCAGTACTTC.